This TCR beta chain comes out of a study of blood T cell repertoires in COVID-19. The age range of participants was about 18 to 95 years, with residence in some 25 US areas. Cohorts were determined from participant-reported clinical history. The sample holds one count of this clone. Measured with immunoSEQ multiplex PCR; TCRdb has only the in-frame clones, and not every one. The sample has 490,000 or so clones; more than 85% are singletons. The CDR3 spans 12 residues. Looked up from germline, CDR1 is MNHNY and CDR2 is SVGAGI (reference sequence). V lost 3 bases and J 6 bases, leaving 6 bases between the germline ends.

The specimen sequenced was PBMCs or T cells enriched from blood (not recorded which). The receptor was isolated from a woman aged 60 to 75 who had recovered from COVID-19. This chain links TRBV6-6 with TRBJ1-5, with D uncertain. CDR3: CASSYPGQPQHF. DNA for the CDR3: TGTGCCAGCAGTTATCCGGGTCAGCCCCAGCATTTT.